Each of the 28 T cell receptor beta chains below was sequenced from the same sample in a study of T cells after somatic rescue of genetic block. Assay used: immunoSEQ multiplex PCR; TCRdb lists only in-frame clones, some missing. The repertoire has roughly 11,000 clones, nearly 80% of them found once; the top ten carry roughly 8%. The source material was peripheral blood mononuclear cells (PBMCs). These receptors were obtained from a boy between 10 and 17 years old.

The count of this clone is one. The V gene is TRBV28, the J gene TRBJ2-7, with 7 bases lining up with TRBD1. The length of the CDR3 is 15 residues. Germline V gene data show CDR1 as MDHEN and CDR2 as SYDVKM. V shed 5 bases and J 1 base; nucleotides not matched to a gene: 8. The CDR3 loop is CASSVTGPSSYEQYF. CDR3 DNA sequence: TGTGCCAGCAGTGTGACAGGGCCCTCATCCTACGAGCAGTACTTC.

CDR3 residues: CAISEGPTGGYEQYF. In DNA, the CDR3 is TGTGCCATCAGTGAGGGGCCGACAGGAGGATACGAGCAGTACTTC. The chain employs TRBV10-3 and TRBJ2-7; perhaps TRBD1 as D (6 bases). From germline, CDR1 is ENHRY and CDR2 SYGVKD. The CDR3 extends over 15 amino acids. V lost 2 bases to trimming and J lost 4 bases, with 15 bases between them.

V usage is TRBV29-1 and J usage is TRBJ2-7; 8 nucleotides line up with TRBD1. The CDR3 contains 13 residues. Germline-derived CDR1 and CDR2 are SQVTM and ANQGSEA. V lost 7 bases, J lost 0 bases, and 5 bases stayed unmatched. The DNA for the CDR3 is TGCAGCGCCCGGGACAGGAGCTCCTACGAGCAGTACTTC. Protein: CSARDRSSYEQYF.

V is TRBV9 and J is TRBJ2-7, with 9 bases aligning to TRBD1. J lost 1 base, V lost 3 bases, and 2 bases had no gene match. Per the germline V gene, CDR1 is SGDLS and CDR2 is YYNGEE. This CDR3 comprises 14 residues. DNA for the CDR3: TGTGCCAGCAGCGCCGACAGGGGGTCCTACGAGCAGTACTTC. The encoded protein is CASSADRGSYEQYF.

The chain couples TRBV7-8 to TRBJ2-1; D unclear. The CDR3 loop spans 13 amino acids. Trimming shortened V by 6 bases and J by 6 bases, and 12 bases separated the two germline ends. Germline lookup yields CDR1 SGHVS and CDR2 FQNEAQ. The CDR3 spells CASRHDDLNEQFF. DNA of the CDR3: TGTGCCAGCAGACACGACGATCTCAATGAGCAGTTCTTC.

The chain uses TRBV5-1 and TRBJ2-3; 8 nucleotides align to TRBD2. V lost 8 bases and J lost 3; bases outside the gene matches: 8. Germline assignment: CDR1 SGHRS and CDR2 YFSETQ. The CDR3 runs 14 residues. CDR3 DNA sequence: TGCGCCAGTACCTTAGCGGGACTAACAGATACGCAGTATTTT. It specifies CASTLAGLTDTQYF. Based on the CDR3 plus reference TRBV5-1 and TRBJ2-3, the full variable domain is KAGVTQTPRYLIKTRGQQVTLSCSPISGHRSVSWYQQTPGQGLQFLFEYFSETQRNKGNFPGRFSGRQFSNSRSEMNVSTLELGDSALYLCASTLAGLTDTQYFGPGTRLTVL.

Concerning this clone: A read error may produce the germline difference seen at one junction end. The chain has TRBV7-3 and TRBJ2-3; D is unresolved. This CDR3 region has 12 residues. Germline CDR1 and CDR2: SGHTA and FQGTGA. CDR3 sequence: CANSLGGDTQYF. As DNA, the CDR3 is TGTGCCAACAGCTTAGGTGGGGATACGCAGTATTTT.

This sequence joins TRBV7-3 and TRBJ1-2, with a weak D call TRBD1 (6 bases). The germline V gene has CDR1 SGHTA and CDR2 FQGTGA. Trimming shortened V by 8 bases and J by 8 bases, and 18 bases separated the two germline ends. The CDR3 has 13 amino acids. DNA of the CDR3: TGTGCCAGCGGGGCAGGGACACCGGACGGCTACACCTTC. This encodes CASGAGTPDGYTF.

The chain joins TRBV28 to TRBJ2-7, with 7 bases lining up with TRBD1. Trimming took 6 bases from V and 2 from J; bases not matched to a gene: 7. The CDR3 totals 14 residues. Germline V CDR1 and CDR2: MDHEN, SYDVKM. In DNA, the CDR3 is TGTGCCAGCAGGGATCCGGGACAGCCCTACGAGCAGTACTTC. This gives the protein CASRDPGQPYEQYF.

This clone was counted once. V is TRBV7-9 and J is TRBJ2-7; TRBD2 matches 7 bases. CDR1 is SEHNR, CDR2 FQNEAQ, per germline (reference sequence). J gave up 1 base and V 5 bases, and 8 bases lay outside the gene matches. This CDR3 is built from 15 residues. CDR3 loop: CASSGGTTHSYEQYF. The CDR3 coding sequence is TGTGCCAGCAGCGGCGGGACTACCCATTCCTACGAGCAGTACTTC.

This clone has just a few counts. V usage is TRBV11-3 and J usage is TRBJ2-7; D perhaps matches TRBD1 (6 bases). V lost 3 bases and J lost 2, with 14 bases in between. From germline, CDR1 is SGHNT and CDR2 YENEEA. This CDR3 spans 15 amino acids. This chain's CDR3 is CASSLESTGTYEQYF. The CDR3 nucleotides are TGTGCCAGCAGCTTGGAGTCTACAGGGACCTACGAGCAGTACTTC.

The chain employs TRBV11-2 and TRBJ2-1, with TRBD2 matching 8 bases. CDR1 SGHAT and CDR2 FQNNGV come from the germline V gene. The junction had 10 bases not matched to a gene; V was cut back by 4 bases and J by 2 bases. This CDR3 has 17 amino acids. CDR3 coding DNA: TGTGCCAGCAGCTACTTCGGACCGGGAGGGGCCTACAATGAGCAGTTCTTC. Its translation is CASSYFGPGGAYNEQFF.

The chain combines TRBV5-3 with TRBJ2-2, with 9 bases that match TRBD1. TRBV5-3 is designated an ORF whose function remains uncertain. V shed 2 bases and J 0 bases; nucleotides not matched to a gene: 5. This CDR3 is built from 17 residues. CDR3 region: CARSFPGTGTNTGELFF. The CDR3 DNA sequence: TGTGCCAGAAGCTTCCCGGGGACAGGGACGAACACCGGGGAGCTGTTTTTT.

The J gene is TRBJ2-5, the V gene TRBV7-2; D possibly corresponds to TRBD2 (5 bases). V was trimmed by 1 base and J by 5 bases, leaving 8 bases between them. Per the germline V gene, CDR1 is SGHTA and CDR2 is FQGNSA. The CDR3 consists of 13 residues. CDR3 loop: CASSLGPGETQYF. The CDR3 DNA reads TGTGCCAGCAGCTTAGGGCCGGGGGAGACCCAGTACTTC.

The gene calls are TRBV5-4 and TRBJ2-1, with D perhaps TRBD2 (5 bases). The germline CDR1 and CDR2 sequences are SGHNT and YYREEE (reference sequence). This CDR3 is 14 amino acids long. The germline V and J ends were trimmed by 2 bases and 4 bases, with 10 bases remaining between them. CDR3 bases: TGTGCCAGCAGCTTTTTCGGGATTTACAATGAGCAGTTCTTC. Translation: CASSFFGIYNEQFF.

This clone was detected a few times. This chain connects TRBV9 to TRBJ2-7; D is uncertain. Germline assignment: CDR1 SGDLS and CDR2 YYNGEE. V dropped 0 bases and J dropped 2 bases, with 12 bases sitting between them. The CDR3 is made up of 15 amino acids. This CDR3 reads CASSVGSTPPYEQYF. Here the CDR3 DNA reads TGTGCCAGCAGCGTAGGTAGCACTCCGCCCTACGAGCAGTACTTC.

The J gene is TRBJ1-1, the V gene TRBV11-2; D is uncertain. V dropped 5 bases and J dropped 5 bases, with 12 bases sitting between them. The CDR3 is 13 amino acids. Per the germline V gene, CDR1 is SGHAT and CDR2 is FQNNGV. For the CDR3, the DNA is TGTGCCAGCAGCACCCTCGGGGTTACTGAAGCTTTCTTT. Protein product: CASSTLGVTEAFF.

This clone was found a few times. V gene TRBV5-6 combines with J gene TRBJ2-2, with D perhaps matching TRBD1 (5 bases). CDR1 and CDR2 from the germline V gene are SGHDT and YYEEEE. The ends were cut back, 7 bases at V and 7 bases at J, with 20 bases in the middle. The CDR3 length is 15 residues. CDR3 in DNA: TGTGCCAGCGCCTATGGCCAGGGTAGGGTCGGGGAGCTGTTTTTT. This encodes CASAYGQGRVGELFF. Variable domain in full (rest from reference TRBV5-6 and TRBJ2-2): DAGVTQSPTHLIKTRGQQVTLRCSPKSGHDTVSWYQQALGQGPQFIFQYYEEEERQRGNFPDRFSGHQFPNYSSELNVNALLLGDSALYLCASAYGQGRVGELFFGEGSRLTVL.

The chain uses TRBV14 and TRBJ2-2; 11 nucleotides match TRBD1. The CDR3 sequence is 15 residues long. The J segment lost 7 bases and the V segment lost 6 bases, leaving 7 bases of the junction unmatched. Germline V gene sequence: CDR1 SGHDN, CDR2 FVKESK. CDR3 nucleotides: TGTGCCAGCAGTCGGCGGACAGGGGGCATCGGGGAGCTGTTTTTT. As protein: CASSRRTGGIGELFF.

This clone was counted between two and nine times. The chain joins TRBV5-1 to TRBJ2-4; the D gene is possibly TRBD2 (7 bases). V was cut by 4 bases and J by 4 bases, with 12 bases left in between. Germline V lookup: CDR1 SGHRS, CDR2 YFSETQ. The CDR3 consists of 14 residues. CDR3 loop: CASSLGGGKNIQYF. CDR3 nucleotide sequence: TGCGCCAGCAGCCTGGGAGGGGGGAAAAACATTCAGTACTTC.

The chain has TRBV18 and TRBJ2-7, with D possibly being TRBD1 (6 bases). The CDR3 has 15 amino acids. CDR1 and CDR2 from the germline V gene are KGHSH and LQKENI. The V and J ends lost 3 bases and 0 bases respectively, with 12 bases between them. The DNA for the CDR3 is TGTGCCAGCTCACCTCGAGGGGGAAGCTCCTACGAGCAGTACTTC. Encoded protein: CASSPRGGSSYEQYF.

This clone has a handful of counts. The J gene is TRBJ1-1, the V gene TRBV14; D gene unclear. Between the trimmed V and J ends, which lost 4 bases and 2 bases, there was a span of 11 bases. From germline, CDR1 is SGHDN and CDR2 FVKESK. The CDR3 has 14 amino acids. The CDR3 reads CASSLGSGNTEAFF. The DNA for the CDR3 is TGTGCCAGCAGCCTTGGAAGTGGAAACACTGAAGCTTTCTTT.

Here the CDR3 reads CATSRVGAANTEAFF. The CDR3 DNA sequence: TGTGCCACCAGCAGAGTCGGCGCAGCGAACACTGAAGCTTTCTTT. The chain has TRBV15 and TRBJ1-1; no firm D call. The germline CDR1 and CDR2 sequences are LNHNV and YYDKDF (reference sequence). Trimming shortened V by 1 base and J by 1 base, and 10 bases separated the two germline ends. The CDR3 runs 15 residues.

J is TRBJ1-4 and V is TRBV12-5; 8 bases map to TRBD1. Germline CDR1 LGHNT, CDR2 FRNRAP. V dropped 6 bases and J dropped 8; count of bases not matched to a gene: 8. This CDR3 is 14 amino acids long. This CDR3 is CASGPGQGSEKLFF. CDR3 nucleotides: TGTGCTAGTGGCCCTGGACAGGGATCCGAAAAACTGTTTTTT.

The chain employs TRBV4-3 and TRBJ2-7; possibly TRBD1 or TRBD2 for D (6 bases each). CDR3 size: 17 residues. Germline CDR1 is LGHNA and CDR2 is YSLEER. The V and J ends lost 0 bases and 4 bases respectively, with 19 bases between them. The CDR3 reads CASSQDLVGGGLYEQYF. The CDR3 region has the DNA TGCGCCAGCAGCCAAGATTTGGTGGGGGGCGGACTTTACGAGCAGTACTTC.

The sample holds a few counts of this clone. V and J are TRBV7-2 and TRBJ2-7; D is possibly TRBD2 (6 bases). Trimming took off 5 bases at V and 4 bases at J, with 12 bases between the two ends. Germline V lookup: CDR1 SGHTA, CDR2 FQGNSA. CDR3 length: 13 residues. The CDR3 reads CASSPQRGYEQYF. CDR3 in DNA: TGTGCCAGCAGCCCACAACGGGGGTACGAGCAGTACTTC.

V gene TRBV27 combines with J gene TRBJ2-3, with unresolved D. Trimming removed 3 bases from V and 4 bases from J, with 8 bases in between. CDR1 MNHEY and CDR2 SMNVEV come from the germline V gene (reference sequence). This CDR3 is 13 amino acids long. The CDR3, as DNA: TGTGCCAGCAGTTTTGGTGCCCCAGATACGCAGTATTTT. Amino acid sequence: CASSFGAPDTQYF.

The count of this clone is one. V and J are TRBV4-2 and TRBJ1-5, with D unresolved. V lost 0 bases and J lost 0, with 6 bases in between. There are 15 residues in the CDR3. Germline-derived CDR1 and CDR2 are LGHNA and YNFKEQ. The CDR3 coding sequence is TGTGCCAGCAGCCAAGAGGAATATAGCAATCAGCCCCAGCATTTT. It encodes CASSQEEYSNQPQHF.